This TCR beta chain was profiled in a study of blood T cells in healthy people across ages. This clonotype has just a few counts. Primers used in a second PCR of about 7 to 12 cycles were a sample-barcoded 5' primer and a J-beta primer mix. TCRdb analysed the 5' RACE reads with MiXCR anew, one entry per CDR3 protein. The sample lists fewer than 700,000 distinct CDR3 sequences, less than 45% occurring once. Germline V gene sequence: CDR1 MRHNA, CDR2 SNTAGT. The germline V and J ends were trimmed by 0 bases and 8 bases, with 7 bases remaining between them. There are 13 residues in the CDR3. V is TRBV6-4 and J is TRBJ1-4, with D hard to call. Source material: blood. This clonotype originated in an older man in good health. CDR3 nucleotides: TGTGCCAGCAGTGACTCAAAAGGGGAAAAACTGTTTTTT. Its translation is CASSDSKGEKLFF.